Given below is one TCR beta chain in context. Its antigen is as yet unknown. Here immunoSEQ multiplex PCR was the method, and the copy in TCRdb shows in-frame clones only, minus some. This table holds over 100,000 clones, approximately 86% found once. The source of the sample is a study of T cell responses to AZD1222 COVID-19 vaccine. Looking at the study overall: Analysis merged second doses at about 4 or about 12 weeks.

Regarding the study as a whole: Donors, mostly white British, included more females; clonal diversity was possibly underestimated. AZD1222 recipients seropositive at baseline numbered only 5 to 7. Every sample of the repertoires postdated the peak T cell response.

CDR3 length: 15 amino acids. Germline CDR1 reads SGHTA; CDR2 reads FQGNSA. Trimming stripped 1 base from V and 4 bases from J, with 10 bases between. The TCR sequence derives from an adult in good health. The starting material was peripheral blood, obtained on day 0 of AZD1222 vaccination. V and J are TRBV7-2 and TRBJ2-2; unclear D gene. The CDR3 is CASSLGLHSTGELFF. The CDR3 DNA reads TGTGCCAGCAGCTTAGGGCTTCACAGCACCGGGGAGCTGTTTTTT.